This TCR beta chain was captured in a study of regulatory T cells in long-lasting Graves disease (TCRdb year 2021). Background for the entire study: Persistent Graves' disease was defined as antithyroid drug treatment for over 5 years with persistently positive TSH receptor autoantibodies. In the clinical cohort, patients with persistent Graves' disease had used antithyroid drugs for an average of roughly ten years. The study was conducted in China and was registered as a clinical trial. A total of roughly 35 samples underwent TCR sequencing: approximately 13 from persistent and about 20 from newly diagnosed Graves' disease patients. Peripheral blood TCR sequencing and RNA sequencing compared persistent Graves' disease patients with newly diagnosed Graves' disease patients. Broad study findings and their caveats: Compared with newly diagnosed patients, patients with persistent Graves' disease had lower TCR Shannon entropy and fewer highly expanded clones, which suggests clonal expansion. A larger number of public clonotypes was shared among persistent patients (approximately 3,000) than among newly diagnosed patients (around 880). TRBV28, TRBJ1-2 and TRBJ2-5 were preferentially used in persistent disease, while TRBV20-1 and TRBJ2-1 were favored in newly diagnosed disease. The small sample size was acknowledged by the authors as a limitation that may reduce accuracy. Because the primary lesion, thyroid tissue, could not be accessed, the study looked at peripheral blood alone. Sequencing and analysis were limited to the TCR beta chain.

Trimming leaves V shorter by 5 bases and J shorter by 5 bases, with the junction holding 13 bases beyond the gene matches. Including cysteine and phenylalanine, the CDR3 has 16 amino acids. Only CDR3 DNA is held: 48 bases, read in frame from base 1. According to the germline V gene, CDR1 reads SGHAT and CDR2 reads FQNNGV. Library creation used multiplex PCR. For sequencing, an Illumina HiSeq 4000 was employed. TCR beta libraries were built with iRepertoire HTBI primers and Arm-PCR amplification of CDR3 regions. PCR products were gel purified before sequencing. On the authors' methods: Gene usage analysis of CDR3 amino acid clonotypes relied on the approximately 60 TRBV and 14 TRBJ segments identified across samples. Filtered high-quality paired reads were merged into contigs using COPE and FqMerger. BLAST was used to align contigs to IMGT TRBV, TRBD and TRBJ reference genes, with CDR3 defined following IMGT. Highly expanded clones were defined as clonotypes with a frequency above 0.1%. Shannon entropy served as the measure of repertoire diversity, while the Gini coefficient captured V-J evenness. Public clonotypes were defined as clonotypes shared by more than one individual. In TCRdb, the public reads were trimmed at Q25 with fastp and aligned with MiXCR, with productive beta chains retained. Every CDR3 protein is listed once, alongside the most common genes and DNA of its rows. The V and J calls, along with clone size, are taken from TCRdb and not from the paper's own processing. A total of 310,000 or so distinct CDR3 sequences appear in this sample, under 25% of them only once. The biggest ten clones account for about 56% of the sample.

About this clonotype: The target of this receptor is not known. Nothing much larger sits one base from this clone, and base qualities are not available.

What this sample's time point label stands for: persistent/refractory GD, antithyroid drugs over 5 years with positive TRAb. RNA was extracted from PBMCs in TRIzol for both TCR sequencing and RNA sequencing. Graves' disease was diagnosed according to American Thyroid Association guidelines. Recruitment of patients was carried out at an endocrinology department in Xi'an, China. From each patient, approximately 10 milliliters of peripheral blood was collected into an EDTA anticoagulant tube. Ficoll Paque Plus density gradient separation was used to isolate PBMCs, and no additional T cell sorting was done. RNA quality was checked with an Agilent 2100 Bioanalyzer and agarose gel, and concentration with a NanoDrop 2000.

The sequence was obtained from a female donor with Graves disease. The chain was built from TRBV11-2 and TRBJ2-7; 9 of the junction bases match TRBD1. The sample was peripheral blood mononuclear cells (PBMCs), taken when the disease was refractory, from a patient treated with antithyroid drugs. The CDR3 sequence is CASSPGDRVNADEQYF. The DNA sequence reads TGTGCCAGCAGCCCGGGGGACAGGGTGAACGCTGACGAGCAGTACTTC.